This entry concerns a single T cell receptor beta chain. This record belongs to a study of a mutant IDH1 vaccine in newly diagnosed glioma. Here immunoSEQ multiplex PCR was the method, and the copy in TCRdb shows in-frame clones only, minus some. The table has roughly 16,000 clones, around four fifths seen once. Trimming took 6 bases from V and 2 from J; bases not matched to a gene: 11. The CDR3 is made up of 17 amino acids. Germline V gene lookup returns CDR1 SGHAT and CDR2 FQNNGV. Time point noted: baseline, week 1 (first vaccination visit). Treatment defined: pre-vaccination baseline after standard-of-care therapy.

The receptor's source is a man in his forties or fifties with glioma. The V and J genes are TRBV11-2 and TRBJ2-2; TRBD2 matches at 8 bases. The material was PBMCs, obtained from a glioma patient treated with radiotherapy, temozolomide or both. This chain's CDR3 is CASRGGGLAENTGELFF. The DNA for the CDR3 is TGTGCCAGCAGGGGGGGCGGACTAGCTGAAAACACCGGGGAGCTGTTTTTT. The variable domain in full, with the rest retrieved from reference TRBV11-2 and TRBJ2-2, is EAGVAQSPRYKIIEKRQSVAFWCNPISGHATLYWYQQILGQGPKLLIQFQNNGVVDDSQLPKDRFSAERLKGVDSTLKIQPAKLEDSAVYLCASRGGGLAENTGELFFGEGSRLTVL.